This T cell receptor (beta chain) stems from a study of blood T cell repertoires in COVID-19. In the study overall: From T cells, B-cell-depleted T cells, or PBMCs came the material, which was cDNA or gDNA.

This CDR3 spans 15 amino acids. Germline V gene lookup returns CDR1 SGHNT and CDR2 YYREEE (reference sequence). Trimming took 3 bases from V and 5 from J; bases not matched to a gene: 6. Per the original methods: Nucleated cell number was recorded as an estimate derived from reference gene primer amplification. Assay: immunoSEQ multiplex PCR; the TCRdb copy retains only in-frame clones and omits some. For V, J and clone size, that table is used; D and trimming come from the DNA. The table has roughly 500,000 clones, roughly nine tenths seen once; the top ten hold 0.9%. The sequenced sample consisted of peripheral blood. The receptor was isolated from a man between 18 and 35 years old with COVID-19, enrolled during active disease. The J gene is TRBJ2-3, the V gene TRBV5-4; the match to TRBD2 covers 10 bases. The CDR3 spells CASSSRLAGEDTQYF. Written as DNA, the CDR3 is TGTGCCAGCAGCTCCCGGCTAGCGGGGGAAGATACGCAGTATTTT.